This TCR beta chain was sequenced in a study of T cell repertoires in cytomegalovirus infection. Broader study findings: Identification of carriers of CMV plus the relevant HLA was performed using cumulative public TCR beta family frequency.

TCRdb analysed the reads with MiXCR anew, one entry per CDR3 protein. The top ten hold about 3% of the sample, which has 200,000 or so distinct CDR3 sequences, about 20% seen once. This clonotype was recorded at least ten times. Its antigen is unknown. Sequencing used PBMCs. The TCR sequence derives from a human donor in good health (CMV status not recorded). Some clones in this sample may be carry-over from other donors' samples.

Here the CDR3 reads CASSWDRGLAGELFF. CDR3 nucleotide sequence: TGTGCCAGCAGCTGGGACAGGGGGCTCGCCGGGGAGCTGTTTTTT. The chain couples TRBV11-3 to TRBJ2-2; 12 bases map to TRBD1. Germline lookup yields CDR1 SGHNT and CDR2 YENEEA. This CDR3 has 15 amino acids. V shed 4 bases and J 6 bases; nucleotides not matched to a gene: 3.